This T cell receptor (beta chain) stems from a study of T-cell reconstitution after alpha-beta-depleted transplantation in children. Ten or more counts support this clonotype. Its cognate antigen is unknown. Study-wide results and caveats: Newly produced T cells mostly accounted for T-cell counts and diversity one year post-transplant. About two months after transplant, alpha-beta T cells reportedly came from several hundred expanded graft clones. Surviving thymic progenitors and recipient T cells were the source of high TCRbeta diversity at day 60 in some patients.

TCRbeta library construction was performed incorporating unique molecular identifiers. In TCRdb, the PCR reads were re-called with MiXCR into one record per CDR3 protein. Of 580,000 or so distinct CDR3 sequences in the sample, roughly 23% were seen once. Trimming removed 4 bases from V and 5 bases from J; junction bases left unmatched: 6. Germline V gene data show CDR1 as SGHTA and CDR2 as FQGNSA. This CDR3 has 16 amino acids. The TCR comes from a boy under two years old who had a stem cell transplant for acute myeloid leukemia, so the T cells may come from the graft donor. Here the sequenced sample was PBMCs, mostly from graft donor cells, taken 360 days after TCRalphabeta/CD19-depleted stem cell transplant. The chain employs TRBV7-2 and TRBJ2-2; 11 bases line up with TRBD2. The CDR3 loop reads CASSSSSGGTTGELFF. CDR3 coding DNA: TGTGCCAGCAGCTCATCTAGCGGGGGGACTACCGGGGAGCTGTTTTTT. Complete variable domain (other parts from reference TRBV7-2 and TRBJ2-2): GAGVSQSPSNKVTEKGKDVELRCDPISGHTALYWYRQSLGQGLEFLIYFQGNSAPDKSGLPSDRFSAERTGGSVSTLTIQRTQQEDSAVYLCASSSSSGGTTGELFFGEGSRLTVL.